Listed below are T cell receptor beta chains from one sample, sequenced in a study of blood T cells in healthy people across ages. TCRdb used MiXCR to reprocess the 5' RACE reads, holding one entry per CDR3 protein. The sample yields about 700,000 distinct CDR3 sequences, about 30% seen once. Sequenced sample: blood. The receptor set was obtained from a woman at least 80 years old in good health. CDR3s include the opening cysteine and the closing phenylalanine or tryptophan. A D gene is named only where the DNA matches it firmly. Size is stated for part of the rows, as once, few or many counts, or as a class when the clone is expanded.

j_call: TRBJ2-3; d_call: TRBD2; clone_size: -; v_call: TRBV7-2; cdr3_aa: CASGLETSGGMDTQYF; cdr3_nt: TGTGCCAGCGGCTTAGAAACTAGCGGGGGAATGGATACGCAGTATTTT
j_call: TRBJ1-1; d_call: -; clone_size: -; v_call: TRBV18; cdr3_aa: CASSPRLRAGNTEAFF; cdr3_nt: TGTGCCAGCTCACCACGTCTGAGGGCCGGGAACACTGAAGCTTTCTTT
j_call: TRBJ2-3; d_call: -; clone_size: many; v_call: TRBV7-6; cdr3_aa: CASSYPGQSTDTQYF; cdr3_nt: TGTGCCAGCAGCTACCCGGGCCAGAGCACAGATACGCAGTATTTT
j_call: TRBJ2-1; d_call: TRBD2; clone_size: -; v_call: TRBV20-1; cdr3_aa: CSASRTSGGNNEQFF; cdr3_nt: TGCAGTGCTAGCAGGACTAGCGGGGGCAACAATGAGCAGTTCTTC
j_call: TRBJ1-2; d_call: -; clone_size: many; v_call: TRBV5-1; cdr3_aa: CARSLEPQVGGYTF; cdr3_nt: TGCGCCCGCAGCTTGGAACCACAGGTCGGCGGCTACACCTTC
j_call: TRBJ2-5; d_call: TRBD2; clone_size: -; v_call: TRBV25-1; cdr3_aa: CASSAGLALASQETQYF; cdr3_nt: TGTGCCAGCAGTGCGGGACTAGCCTTAGCGTCGCAAGAGACCCAGTACTTC
j_call: TRBJ1-2; d_call: -; clone_size: many; v_call: TRBV7-8; cdr3_aa: CASSSLANYGYTF; cdr3_nt: TGTGCCAGCAGCTCTCTAGCTAACTATGGCTACACCTTC
j_call: TRBJ1-2; d_call: -; clone_size: many; v_call: TRBV20-1; cdr3_aa: CSARKGGDGYTF; cdr3_nt: TGCAGTGCTAGGAAAGGGGGAGATGGCTACACCTTC
j_call: TRBJ1-1; d_call: -; clone_size: -; v_call: TRBV7-2; cdr3_aa: CASSAPPTGTGEAFF; cdr3_nt: TGTGCCAGCAGCGCCCCCCCGACAGGAACGGGTGAAGCTTTCTTT
j_call: TRBJ1-2; d_call: -; clone_size: many; v_call: TRBV5-4; cdr3_aa: CASSLDRVDGYTF; cdr3_nt: TGTGCCAGCAGCTTGGACAGGGTGGATGGCTACACCTTC
j_call: TRBJ2-1; d_call: TRBD1; clone_size: -; v_call: TRBV20-1; cdr3_aa: CSARAQDRYNEQFF; cdr3_nt: TGCAGTGCTAGAGCCCAGGACAGGTACAATGAGCAGTTCTTC
j_call: TRBJ1-2; d_call: -; clone_size: -; v_call: TRBV6-6; cdr3_aa: CASSYSMDAGGGYTF; cdr3_nt: TGTGCCAGCAGTTACTCGATGGACGCCGGGGGGGGCTACACCTTC
j_call: TRBJ1-2; d_call: -; clone_size: -; v_call: TRBV7-2; cdr3_aa: CASSSYGGEFNYGYTF; cdr3_nt: TGTGCCAGCAGCTCTTATGGGGGAGAGTTTAACTATGGCTACACCTTC
j_call: TRBJ2-5; d_call: TRBD2; clone_size: many; v_call: TRBV18; cdr3_aa: CASSPSSGQETQYF; cdr3_nt: TGTGCCAGCAGCCCGTCTAGCGGCCAAGAGACCCAGTACTTC
j_call: TRBJ1-2; d_call: -; clone_size: many; v_call: TRBV5-1; cdr3_aa: CASGRGDTYGYTF; cdr3_nt: TGCGCCAGCGGCCGAGGGGACACCTATGGCTACACCTTC
j_call: TRBJ1-1; d_call: -; clone_size: -; v_call: TRBV7-2; cdr3_aa: CASTQRRSIFSSEAFF; cdr3_nt: TGTGCCAGCACCCAGCGGAGGTCCATCTTCTCTTCTGAAGCTTTCTTT
j_call: TRBJ2-3; d_call: TRBD2; clone_size: many; v_call: TRBV20-1; cdr3_aa: CSARRLAGRIYTDTQYF; cdr3_nt: TGCAGTGCTAGACGACTAGCGGGGCGTATCTACACAGATACGCAGTATTTT
j_call: TRBJ1-2; d_call: -; clone_size: few; v_call: TRBV4-1; cdr3_aa: CASSQEVRTNYGYTF; cdr3_nt: TGCGCCAGCAGCCAAGAGGTCAGGACCAACTATGGCTACACCTTC
j_call: TRBJ2-2; d_call: -; clone_size: few; v_call: TRBV5-1; cdr3_aa: CASSLSTRNTGELFF; cdr3_nt: TGCGCCAGCAGCTTGAGTACACGCAACACCGGGGAGCTGTTTTTT
j_call: TRBJ2-5; d_call: TRBD2; clone_size: many; v_call: TRBV6-5; cdr3_aa: CASSASGGAETQYF; cdr3_nt: TGTGCCAGCAGTGCTAGCGGGGGGGCAGAGACCCAGTACTTC
j_call: TRBJ1-1; d_call: -; clone_size: -; v_call: TRBV7-3; cdr3_aa: CASSLKGKTEAFF; cdr3_nt: TGTGCCAGCAGCTTAAAGGGAAAGACTGAAGCTTTCTTT
j_call: TRBJ2-7; d_call: -; clone_size: -; v_call: TRBV7-2; cdr3_aa: CASRSRGDYEQYF; cdr3_nt: TGTGCCAGCAGATCAAGGGGTGACTACGAGCAGTACTTC
j_call: TRBJ1-5; d_call: -; clone_size: -; v_call: TRBV12-3/TRBV12-4; cdr3_aa: CASSFGEQPQHF; cdr3_nt: TGTGCCAGCAGTTTTGGGGAACAGCCCCAGCATTTT
j_call: TRBJ2-5; d_call: -; clone_size: many; v_call: TRBV7-2; cdr3_aa: CASTRSRGETQYF; cdr3_nt: TGTGCCAGCACCAGATCCCGCGGGGAGACCCAGTACTTC
j_call: TRBJ2-3; d_call: TRBD2; clone_size: many; v_call: TRBV7-3; cdr3_aa: CASSHGLAGGTQYF; cdr3_nt: TGTGCCAGCAGCCATGGGCTAGCGGGGGGGACGCAGTATTTT
j_call: TRBJ2-2; d_call: -; clone_size: many; v_call: TRBV29-1; cdr3_aa: CSASSPGTANTGELFF; cdr3_nt: TGCAGCGCTTCTTCTCCCGGGACGGCGAACACCGGGGAGCTGTTTTTT
j_call: TRBJ2-1; d_call: TRBD2; clone_size: few; v_call: TRBV12-3/TRBV12-4; cdr3_aa: CASGGLAGGTYNEQFF; cdr3_nt: TGTGCCAGCGGGGGACTAGCGGGGGGTACCTACAATGAGCAGTTCTTC
j_call: TRBJ1-6; d_call: -; clone_size: many; v_call: TRBV14; cdr3_aa: CASSGRDWTPLHF; cdr3_nt: TGTGCCAGCAGCGGCCGGGACTGGACACCCCTCCACTTT
j_call: TRBJ2-7; d_call: TRBD2; clone_size: -; v_call: TRBV5-1; cdr3_aa: CASSLFGTTSPNEQYF; cdr3_nt: TGCGCCAGCAGCTTATTCGGGACTACATCCCCCAACGAGCAGTACTTC
j_call: TRBJ2-3; d_call: -; clone_size: many; v_call: TRBV29-1; cdr3_aa: CSVEEEGAETDTQYF; cdr3_nt: TGCAGCGTTGAAGAGGAAGGGGCCGAAACAGATACGCAGTATTTT
j_call: TRBJ1-2; d_call: TRBD1; clone_size: -; v_call: TRBV30; cdr3_aa: CAWSGQGARDYGYTF; cdr3_nt: TGTGCCTGGAGTGGACAGGGGGCGAGAGACTATGGCTACACCTTC
j_call: TRBJ1-4; d_call: -; clone_size: many; v_call: TRBV20-1; cdr3_aa: CSARQEGEKLFF; cdr3_nt: TGCAGTGCTCGCCAGGAGGGGGAAAAACTGTTTTTT
j_call: TRBJ2-6; d_call: -; clone_size: -; v_call: TRBV7-2; cdr3_aa: CASSLSESSGANILTF; cdr3_nt: TGTGCCAGCAGCCTATCCGAGAGCTCTGGGGCCAACATCCTGACTTTC
j_call: TRBJ2-1; d_call: -; clone_size: -; v_call: TRBV29-1; cdr3_aa: CSVVPQADPYNEQFF; cdr3_nt: TGCAGCGTTGTACCGCAAGCGGATCCCTACAATGAGCAGTTCTTC
j_call: TRBJ2-7; d_call: TRBD2; clone_size: many; v_call: TRBV20-1; cdr3_aa: CSAKKGGASGGGEQYF; cdr3_nt: TGCAGTGCCAAGAAGGGAGGAGCTAGCGGGGGGGGCGAGCAGTACTTC
j_call: TRBJ1-2; d_call: -; clone_size: many; v_call: TRBV7-9; cdr3_aa: CASSFGASAYGYTF; cdr3_nt: TGTGCCAGCAGCTTTGGGGCCTCGGCCTATGGCTACACCTTC